The present T cell receptor (beta chain) was sequenced within a study of shared clonotypes between healthy human individuals. Across the study: Each donor's CD8 memory used one plate, CD8 naive two, each CD4 subset three.

To note about this clone: Antigen specificity is unknown.

General study results and limits: It was expected that sequencing depth would affect clonotype sharing among donors.

The data were produced by immunoSEQ multiplex PCR, yet TCRdb's version contains in-frame clones alone and is incomplete. The sample includes roughly 640,000 clones, approximately 74% of them seen just once. Nashville, Tennessee was home to all donors, each a Caucasian adult. V shed 0 bases, J shed 4 bases, and the junction held 3 bases outside the gene matches. Germline lookup yields CDR1 SGHRS and CDR2 YFSETQ. The CDR3 sequence is 18 residues long. The sequenced sample was memory CD4+ T cells sorted from blood. Subset specified: CD45RA-negative fraction. The V and J genes are TRBV5-1 and TRBJ2-6; 14 bases are shared with TRBD2. The clonotype originates from a woman aged 25 to 45 in good health. The CDR3 nucleotides read TGCGCCAGCAGCTTGGCGGGACTAGCGGGAGCCGGGGCCAACGTCCTGACTTTC. Protein: CASSLAGLAGAGANVLTF.